The rows below give T cell receptor beta chains drawn from one sample of a study of blood T cell repertoires in COVID-19. Here immunoSEQ multiplex PCR was the method, and the copy in TCRdb shows in-frame clones only, minus some. The repertoire consists of 170,000 or so clones, with approximately 82% occurring once and the leading ten covering 17%. The sequenced material came from PBMCs or T cells enriched from blood (not recorded which). These receptors came from a woman aged 45-65 years who had recovered from COVID-19. The CDR3 runs from the conserved cysteine through the conserved F or W. Each record gives: V gene, J gene, D gene, clone size, CDR3 DNA, CDR3 protein. The D gene is left open where the match is weak. Clone size is shown for a subset of rows, as once, few, many or a class of expanded clone.

V: TRBV18; J: TRBJ1-5; D: .; size: .; DNA: TGTGCCAGCTCACCACAGGGAGGTCAGCCCCAGCATTTT; CDR3: CASSPQGGQPQHF
V: TRBV10-2; J: TRBJ2-7; D: TRBD2; size: .; DNA: TGCGCCAGCACGAGGGGGCTAGCGGGGGGCTCCTACTCCTACGAGCAGTACTTC; CDR3: CASTRGLAGGSYSYEQYF
V: TRBV28; J: TRBJ2-1; D: TRBD2; size: .; DNA: TGTGCCAGCATTCTAGCGGGAGACCGATACAATGAGCAGTTCTTC; CDR3: CASILAGDRYNEQFF
V: TRBV5-1; J: TRBJ1-6; D: .; size: .; DNA: TGCGCCAGCAGCTTGGACAGCAGCTCCTATAATTCACCCCTCCACTTT; CDR3: CASSLDSSSYNSPLHF
V: TRBV29-1; J: TRBJ2-2; D: .; size: .; DNA: TGCAGCGTTGAAGGGTGGAGGGGTTCCGGGGAGCTGTTTTTT; CDR3: CSVEGWRGSGELFF
V: TRBV19; J: TRBJ2-1; D: TRBD2; size: .; DNA: TGTGCCAGTAGTCGCGTTGTCAGGACTAGCGGGAGTCAAGATGAGCAGTTCTTC; CDR3: CASSRVVRTSGSQDEQFF
V: TRBV4-2; J: TRBJ2-1; D: .; size: few; DNA: TGTGCCAGCAGCCAAGAAGGGGCAGGGGGGACCAATGAGCAGTTCTTC; CDR3: CASSQEGAGGTNEQFF
V: TRBV11-2; J: TRBJ2-7; D: TRBD1; size: .; DNA: TGTGCCAGCAGCTCTGACAGGGAAGGCGCCGAGCAGTACTTC; CDR3: CASSSDREGAEQYF
V: TRBV7-9; J: TRBJ2-1; D: TRBD1; size: many; DNA: TGTGCCAGCAGCTTCCCACACCAGGGGGATGAGCAGTTCTTC; CDR3: CASSFPHQGDEQFF
V: TRBV12-2; J: TRBJ2-1; D: .; size: few; DNA: TGTGCAAGTCGCTCCCGTGGACTACCCAATGAGCAGTTCTTC; CDR3: CASRSRGLPNEQFF
V: TRBV7-9; J: TRBJ2-3; D: .; size: .; DNA: TGTGCCAGCAGCTCACCAACAGATTCCGATACGCAGTATTTT; CDR3: CASSSPTDSDTQYF
V: TRBV11-3; J: TRBJ2-1; D: TRBD2; size: .; DNA: TGTGCCAGCAGTTCAGGGACTAGCGGGAGGTTCAATGAGCAGTTCTTC; CDR3: CASSSGTSGRFNEQFF
V: TRBV14; J: TRBJ1-6; D: .; size: .; DNA: TGTGCCAGCAGCCAAGTTTACGGGGGAGGAAGGTCACCCCTCCACTTT; CDR3: CASSQVYGGGRSPLHF
V: TRBV5-6; J: TRBJ1-4; D: .; size: .; DNA: TGTGCCAGCAGCTCATGGGACAAAGATAATGAAAAACTGTTTTTT; CDR3: CASSSWDKDNEKLFF
V: TRBV28; J: TRBJ1-3; D: TRBD1; size: few; DNA: TGTGCCAGCAGTCCGATCCGGGACAGCCCTGGAAACACCATATATTTT; CDR3: CASSPIRDSPGNTIYF
V: TRBV6-5; J: TRBJ2-1; D: .; size: .; DNA: TGTGCCAGCAGTAGAGACGGGACCTACAATGAGCAGTTCTTC; CDR3: CASSRDGTYNEQFF
V: TRBV3-1/TRBV3-2; J: TRBJ1-2; D: .; size: .; DNA: TGTGCCAGCAGCCCGGGCTCAGGGTTCGGCTACACCTTC; CDR3: CASSPGSGFGYTF
V: TRBV6-5; J: TRBJ1-5; D: .; size: .; DNA: TGTGCCAGCGGCCAGTATAGCAATCAGCCCCAGCATTTT; CDR3: CASGQYSNQPQHF
V: TRBV12-3/TRBV12-4; J: TRBJ1-5; D: .; size: .; DNA: TGTGCCAGCGGGCTTCGCGCGCCCCAGCATTTT; CDR3: CASGLRAPQHF
V: TRBV10-3; J: TRBJ1-6; D: TRBD1; size: once; DNA: TGTGCCATCAAAGGACAGGGCGGTGGCTCCTATAATTCACCCCTCCACTTT; CDR3: CAIKGQGGGSYNSPLHF
V: TRBV6-5; J: TRBJ2-7; D: .; size: once; DNA: TGTGCCAGCAGTCCAAGGACGGAGGCCTACGAGCAGTACTTC; CDR3: CASSPRTEAYEQYF
V: TRBV7-2; J: TRBJ2-6; D: .; size: .; DNA: TGTGCCAGCAGCCTCGGTGGACACTCTGGGGCCAACGTCCTGACTTTC; CDR3: CASSLGGHSGANVLTF
V: TRBV5-1; J: TRBJ2-7; D: .; size: few; DNA: TGCGCCAGCAGCTTGGAAGGGGGCTACGAGCAGTACTTC; CDR3: CASSLEGGYEQYF
V: TRBV6-2/TRBV6-3; J: TRBJ2-5; D: .; size: .; DNA: TGTGCCAGCAGTTACACCGGGGAGACCCAGTACTTC; CDR3: CASSYTGETQYF
V: TRBV28; J: TRBJ2-7; D: TRBD1; size: .; DNA: TGTGCCAGCAGTCGCGCGCGAGGACAGGGGGCCTACGAGCAGTACTTC; CDR3: CASSRARGQGAYEQYF
V: TRBV3-1/TRBV3-2; J: TRBJ2-5; D: TRBD2; size: .; DNA: TGTGCCAGCAGCCCTACTAGCGGGAGAGACTTGGGGGAAGAGACCCAGTACTTC; CDR3: CASSPTSGRDLGEETQYF
V: TRBV11-2; J: TRBJ1-6; D: .; size: .; DNA: TGTGCCAGCAGCTACGACACGAACCACTCACCCCTCCACTTT; CDR3: CASSYDTNHSPLHF